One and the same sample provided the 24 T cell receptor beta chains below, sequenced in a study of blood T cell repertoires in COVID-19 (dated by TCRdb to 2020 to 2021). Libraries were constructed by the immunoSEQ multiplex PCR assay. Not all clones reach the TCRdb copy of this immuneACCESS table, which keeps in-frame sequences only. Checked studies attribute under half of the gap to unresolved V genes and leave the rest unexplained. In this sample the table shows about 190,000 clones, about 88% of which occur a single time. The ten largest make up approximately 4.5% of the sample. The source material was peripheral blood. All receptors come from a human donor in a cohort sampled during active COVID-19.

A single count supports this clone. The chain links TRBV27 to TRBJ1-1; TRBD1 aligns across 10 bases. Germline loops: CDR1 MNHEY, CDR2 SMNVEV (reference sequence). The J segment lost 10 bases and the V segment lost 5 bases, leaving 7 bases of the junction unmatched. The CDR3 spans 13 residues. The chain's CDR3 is CASSPRTGGAAFF. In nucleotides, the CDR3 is TGTGCCAGCAGTCCCCGGACAGGGGGTGCAGCTTTCTTT.

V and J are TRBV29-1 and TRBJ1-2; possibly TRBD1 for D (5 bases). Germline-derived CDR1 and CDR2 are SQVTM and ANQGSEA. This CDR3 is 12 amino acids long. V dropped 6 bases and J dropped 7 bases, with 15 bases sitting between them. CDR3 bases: TGCAGCGTCGCCCGGGGGTTGGGTGGCTACACCTTC. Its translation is CSVARGLGGYTF.

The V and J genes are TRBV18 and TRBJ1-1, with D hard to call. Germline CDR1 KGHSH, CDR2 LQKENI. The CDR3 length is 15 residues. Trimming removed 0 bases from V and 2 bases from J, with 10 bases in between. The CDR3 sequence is CASSPPEGGNTEAFF. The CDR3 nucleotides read TGTGCCAGCTCACCACCCGAGGGCGGCAACACTGAAGCTTTCTTT.

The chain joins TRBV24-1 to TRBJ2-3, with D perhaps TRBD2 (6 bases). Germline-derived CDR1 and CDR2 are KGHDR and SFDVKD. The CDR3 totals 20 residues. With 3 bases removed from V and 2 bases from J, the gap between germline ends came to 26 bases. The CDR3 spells CATSDLPGAKSPSLTDTQYF. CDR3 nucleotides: TGTGCCACCAGTGATCTCCCGGGAGCGAAATCACCGTCCCTCACAGATACGCAGTATTTT.

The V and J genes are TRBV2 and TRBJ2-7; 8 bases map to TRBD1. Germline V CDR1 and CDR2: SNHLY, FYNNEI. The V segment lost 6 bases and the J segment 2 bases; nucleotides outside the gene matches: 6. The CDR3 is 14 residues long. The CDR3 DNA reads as TGTGCCAGCAGGGGGACAGGCGCAGCCTACGAGCAGTACTTC. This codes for CASRGTGAAYEQYF.

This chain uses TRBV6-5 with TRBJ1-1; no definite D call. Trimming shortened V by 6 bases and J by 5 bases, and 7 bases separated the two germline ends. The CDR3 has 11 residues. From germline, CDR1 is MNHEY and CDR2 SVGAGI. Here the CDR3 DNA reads TGTGCCAGCAGGCGGGGTACTGAAGCTTTCTTT. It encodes CASRRGTEAFF.

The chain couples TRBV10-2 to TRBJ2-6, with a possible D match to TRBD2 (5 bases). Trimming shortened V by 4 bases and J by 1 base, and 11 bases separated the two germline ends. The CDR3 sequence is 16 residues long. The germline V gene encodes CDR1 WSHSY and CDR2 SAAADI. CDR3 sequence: CASSGRSGSGANVLTF. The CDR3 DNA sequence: TGCGCCAGCAGTGGCCGGAGCGGATCTGGGGCCAACGTCCTGACTTTC.

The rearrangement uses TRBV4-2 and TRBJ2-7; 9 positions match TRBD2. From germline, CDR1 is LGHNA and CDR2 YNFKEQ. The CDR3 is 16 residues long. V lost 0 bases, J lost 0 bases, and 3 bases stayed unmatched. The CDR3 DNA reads TGTGCCAGCAGCCAAGAGGGTAGCGGGAGCTCCTACGAGCAGTACTTC. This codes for CASSQEGSGSSYEQYF.

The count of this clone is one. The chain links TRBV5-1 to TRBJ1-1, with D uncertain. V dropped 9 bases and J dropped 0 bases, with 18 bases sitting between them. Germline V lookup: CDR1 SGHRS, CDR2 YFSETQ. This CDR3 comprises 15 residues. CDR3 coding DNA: TGCGCCACCAAAGCCTCCTCATCTTTGAACACTGAAGCTTTCTTT. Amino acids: CATKASSSLNTEAFF.

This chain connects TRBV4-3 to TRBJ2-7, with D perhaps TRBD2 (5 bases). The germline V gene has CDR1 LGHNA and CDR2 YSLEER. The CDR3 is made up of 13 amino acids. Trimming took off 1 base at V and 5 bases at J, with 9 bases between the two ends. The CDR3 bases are TGCGCCAGCAGCCAAGTTGGAGGCGACGAGCAGTACTTC. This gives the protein CASSQVGGDEQYF.

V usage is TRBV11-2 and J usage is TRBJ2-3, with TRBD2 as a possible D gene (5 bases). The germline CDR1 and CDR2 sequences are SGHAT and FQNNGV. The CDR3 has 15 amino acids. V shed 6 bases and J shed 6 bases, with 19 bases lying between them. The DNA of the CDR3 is TGTGCCAGCAGACTTCGAGGTCGGGGAAGGGATACGCAGTATTTT. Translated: CASRLRGRGRDTQYF.

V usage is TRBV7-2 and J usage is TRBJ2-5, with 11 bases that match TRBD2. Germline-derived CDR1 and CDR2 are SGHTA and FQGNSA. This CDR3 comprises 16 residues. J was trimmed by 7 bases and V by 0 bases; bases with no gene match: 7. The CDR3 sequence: CASSLASTSGAGTQYF. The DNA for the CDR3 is TGTGCCAGCAGCTTAGCGTCGACTAGCGGGGCCGGGACCCAGTACTTC.

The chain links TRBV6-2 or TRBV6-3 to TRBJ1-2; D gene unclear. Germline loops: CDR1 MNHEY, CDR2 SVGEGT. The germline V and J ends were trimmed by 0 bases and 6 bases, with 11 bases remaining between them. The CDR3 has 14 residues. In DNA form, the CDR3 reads TGTGCCAGCAGTTACTCATCGCGAACTAATGGCTACACCTTC. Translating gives CASSYSSRTNGYTF.

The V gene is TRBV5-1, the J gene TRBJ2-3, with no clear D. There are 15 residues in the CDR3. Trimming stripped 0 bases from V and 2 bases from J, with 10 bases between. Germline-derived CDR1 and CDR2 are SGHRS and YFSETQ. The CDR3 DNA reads TGCGCCAGCAGCTTGGCCAGCGCCCTCACAGATACGCAGTATTTT. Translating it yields CASSLASALTDTQYF.

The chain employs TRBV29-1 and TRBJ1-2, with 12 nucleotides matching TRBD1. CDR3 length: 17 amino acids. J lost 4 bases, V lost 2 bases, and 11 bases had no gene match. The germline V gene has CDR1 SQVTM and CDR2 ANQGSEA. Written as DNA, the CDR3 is TGCAGCGTTGAACAATACGGGACAGGGGGCAGTAGCTATGGCTACACCTTC. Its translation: CSVEQYGTGGSSYGYTF.

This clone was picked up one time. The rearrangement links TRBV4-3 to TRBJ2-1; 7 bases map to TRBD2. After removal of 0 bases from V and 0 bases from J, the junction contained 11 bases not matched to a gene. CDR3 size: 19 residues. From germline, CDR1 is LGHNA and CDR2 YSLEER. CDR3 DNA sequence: TGCGCCAGCAGCCAAGATCGAAACGGACTAGGAAGCTCCTACAATGAGCAGTTCTTC. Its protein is CASSQDRNGLGSSYNEQFF.

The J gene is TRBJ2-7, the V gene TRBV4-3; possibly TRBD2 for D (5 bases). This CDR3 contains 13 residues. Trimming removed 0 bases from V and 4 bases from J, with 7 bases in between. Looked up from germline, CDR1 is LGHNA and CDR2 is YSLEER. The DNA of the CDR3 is TGCGCCAGCAGCCAAGAATCGGGATACGAGCAGTACTTC. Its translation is CASSQESGYEQYF.

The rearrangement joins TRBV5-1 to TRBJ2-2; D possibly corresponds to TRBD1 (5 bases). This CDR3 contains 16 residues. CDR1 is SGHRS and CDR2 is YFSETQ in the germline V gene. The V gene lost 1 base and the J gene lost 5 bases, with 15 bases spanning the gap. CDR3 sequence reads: CASSLYPQGRTGELFF. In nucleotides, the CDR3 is TGCGCCAGCAGCTTGTACCCCCAGGGCCGGACCGGGGAGCTGTTTTTT.

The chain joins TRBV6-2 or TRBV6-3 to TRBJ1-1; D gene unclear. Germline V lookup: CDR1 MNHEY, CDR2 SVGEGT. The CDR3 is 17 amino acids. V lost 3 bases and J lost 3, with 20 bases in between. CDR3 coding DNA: TGTGCCAGCAGTTATTTGGTGTCGGGAGGCCGGTACACTGAAGCTTTCTTT. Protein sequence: CASSYLVSGGRYTEAFF.

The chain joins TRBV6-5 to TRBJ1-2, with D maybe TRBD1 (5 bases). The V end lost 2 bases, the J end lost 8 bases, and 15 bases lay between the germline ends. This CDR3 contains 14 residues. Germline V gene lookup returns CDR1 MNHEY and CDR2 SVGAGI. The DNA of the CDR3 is TGTGCCAGCAGTTACCTAGGGACTGTCGTGGGCTACACCTTC. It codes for CASSYLGTVVGYTF.

CDR3: CATSDQTTLGIQYF. CDR3 bases: TGTGCCACCAGTGACCAGACTACCCTGGGCATTCAGTACTTC. The chain employs TRBV24-1 and TRBJ2-4, with D possibly matching TRBD2 (5 bases). The CDR3 contains 14 residues. Trimming removed 4 bases from V and 9 bases from J, with 15 bases in between. Germline lookup yields CDR1 KGHDR and CDR2 SFDVKD.

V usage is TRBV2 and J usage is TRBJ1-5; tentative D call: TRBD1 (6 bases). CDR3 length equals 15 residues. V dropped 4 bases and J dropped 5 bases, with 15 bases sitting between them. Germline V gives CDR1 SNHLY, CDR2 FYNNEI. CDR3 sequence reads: CASSGVGGGDQPQHF. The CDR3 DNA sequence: TGTGCCAGCAGTGGAGTTGGAGGGGGGGATCAGCCCCAGCATTTT.

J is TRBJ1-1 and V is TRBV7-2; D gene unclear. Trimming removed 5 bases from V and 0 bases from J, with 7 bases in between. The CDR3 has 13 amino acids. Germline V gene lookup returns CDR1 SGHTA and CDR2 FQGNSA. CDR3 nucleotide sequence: TGTGCCAGCAGCCCCGACATGAACACTGAAGCTTTCTTT. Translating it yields CASSPDMNTEAFF. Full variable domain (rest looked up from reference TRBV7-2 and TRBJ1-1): GAGVSQSPSNKVTEKGKDVELRCDPISGHTALYWYRQSLGQGLEFLIYFQGNSAPDKSGLPSDRFSAERTGGSVSTLTIQRTQQEDSAVYLCASSPDMNTEAFFGQGTRLTVV.

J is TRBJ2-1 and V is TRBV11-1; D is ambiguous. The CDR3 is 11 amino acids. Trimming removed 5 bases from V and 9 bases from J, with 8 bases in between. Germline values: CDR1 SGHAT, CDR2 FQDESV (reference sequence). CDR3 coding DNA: TGTGCCAGCAGCCGAGCCGGTGAGCAGTTCTTC. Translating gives CASSRAGEQFF.